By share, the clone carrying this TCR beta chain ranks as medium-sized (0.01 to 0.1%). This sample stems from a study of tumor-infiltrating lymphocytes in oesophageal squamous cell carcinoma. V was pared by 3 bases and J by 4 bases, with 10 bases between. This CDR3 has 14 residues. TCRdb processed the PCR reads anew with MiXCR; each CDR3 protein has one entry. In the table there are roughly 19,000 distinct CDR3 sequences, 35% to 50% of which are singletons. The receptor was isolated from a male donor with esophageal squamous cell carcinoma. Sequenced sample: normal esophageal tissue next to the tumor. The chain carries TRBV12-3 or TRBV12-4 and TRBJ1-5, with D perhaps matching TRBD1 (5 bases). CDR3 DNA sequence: TGTGCCAGCAGTTTGGGCAGGGATAATCAGCCCCAGCATTTT. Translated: CASSLGRDNQPQHF.